A single sample is the source of the 3 T cell receptor beta chains below, sequenced in a study of blood T cell repertoires in COVID-19. This table comes from immunoSEQ multiplex PCR, and its TCRdb copy is limited to in-frame clones, with some not included. The table includes about 180,000 clones, more than 85% detected once. Sequenced material: peripheral blood. The receptors shown here come from a man in his 60s with COVID-19, enrolled during active disease.

J is TRBJ2-3 and V is TRBV18; perhaps TRBD2 as D (5 bases). V gave up 5 bases and J gave up 3 bases, with 12 bases separating them. The CDR3 is made up of 14 amino acids. In germline, CDR1 is KGHSH, CDR2 LQKENI. This CDR3 is CASSSGAQTDTQYF. The DNA of the CDR3 is TGTGCCAGCTCAAGCGGAGCCCAGACAGATACGCAGTATTTT.

This chain uses TRBV9 with TRBJ2-2; weak D call: TRBD1 (6 bases). CDR3 length: 15 residues. Germline V gives CDR1 SGDLS, CDR2 YYNGEE. V dropped 1 base and J dropped 2 bases, with 9 bases sitting between them. CDR3 in DNA: TGTGCCAGCAGCGTAACAGGGCCCAACACCGGGGAGCTGTTTTTT. Amino acids: CASSVTGPNTGELFF.

The chain couples TRBV6-5 to TRBJ2-2; 7 bases are a match to TRBD1. V was clipped by 6 bases and J by 1 base; unmatched bases: 5. There are 15 residues in the CDR3. CDR1 is MNHEY, CDR2 SVGAGI, per germline. This chain's CDR3 is CASRDRILNTGELFF. Written as DNA, the CDR3 is TGTGCCAGCAGGGACAGGATTTTGAACACCGGGGAGCTGTTTTTT.